A selection of T cell receptor beta chains follows, all from one sample in a study of blood T cell repertoires in COVID-19. Method: immunoSEQ multiplex PCR; TCRdb's copy keeps in-frame clones and lacks some. The table has approximately 68,000 clones, about 81% seen once. The sample was peripheral blood. Every receptor here comes from a human donor in a cohort sampled during active COVID-19. The CDR3 runs from the conserved cysteine through the conserved F or W. A D gene is named only where the DNA matches it firmly. Only some rows state a clone size, as once, few, many or a class for expanded clones.

clone size	V gene	D gene	J gene	CDR3 DNA	CDR3 protein
-	TRBV18	TRBD1	TRBJ2-7	TGTGCCAGCTCACCGACCACCGGGACAGCCTACGAGCAGTACTTC	CASSPTTGTAYEQYF
-	TRBV6-5	-	TRBJ1-2	TGTGCCAGCAGGCAGACAGGCACCTATGGCTACACCTTC	CASRQTGTYGYTF
-	TRBV9	-	TRBJ1-6	TGTGCCAGCAGCGTCTCTAGTGGCGCGGATTCACCCCTCCACTTT	CASSVSSGADSPLHF
-	TRBV12-5	TRBD1	TRBJ1-2	TGTGCTAGTGGTCCTTGGACAGGGCAAGATGGCTACACCTTC	CASGPWTGQDGYTF
-	TRBV7-9	-	TRBJ2-3	TGTGCCAGCAGCCCCAGGTTTTTGGTGCTAGGAGGTTATACGCAGTATTTT	CASSPRFLVLGGYTQYF
-	TRBV6-5	TRBD1	TRBJ2-7	TGTGCCAGCAGTCGGGACAGGGGGATGTACGAGCAGTACTTC	CASSRDRGMYEQYF
-	TRBV19	TRBD2	TRBJ2-7	TGTGCCAGTACCTCCACCGGGACTAGCGGCTCCTACGAGCAGTACTTC	CASTSTGTSGSYEQYF
-	TRBV7-9	TRBD1	TRBJ1-6	TGTGCCAGCAGCCTAGGACAGGCGAGCTCCTATAATTCACCCCTCCACTTT	CASSLGQASSYNSPLHF
-	TRBV5-1	-	TRBJ1-3	TGCGCCAGCAGCTTCGGATCAGGGGTGGCAGGAAACACCATATATTTT	CASSFGSGVAGNTIYF
-	TRBV15	-	TRBJ2-5	TGTGCCACCAGCAGAGTGCAGGGCCAGGGGCAAGAGACCCAGTACTTC	CATSRVQGQGQETQYF
few	TRBV6-5	TRBD2	TRBJ2-7	TGTGTAGCCAGTGGGGGGGGTTTCCCCTACGAGCAGTACTTC	CVASGGGFPYEQYF
-	TRBV12-3/TRBV12-4	-	TRBJ1-5	TGTGCCAGCAGCGCCCGAGGGCAGCCCCAGCATTTT	CASSARGQPQHF